These T cell receptor beta chains were read from a single sample in a study of T cell repertoires in cytomegalovirus infection. Each CDR3 protein gets one entry after TCRdb re-called the reads with MiXCR. Among approximately 130,000 distinct CDR3 sequences listed, roughly 25% were seen once. For these TCRs, the target antigens are not known. Sequencing used PBMCs, sequenced either directly or after in vitro stimulation (not recorded which). These TCRs come from a human donor in good health (CMV status not recorded). Some clones in this sample may be carry-over from other donors' samples. Both conserved end residues are part of each CDR3. D genes are given only for firm matches. Clone size, where shown, is once, few, many, or a class for clones that have expanded.

D	J	V	size	DNA	CDR3
.	TRBJ2-1	TRBV4-3	few	TGCGCCAGCAGCCAAGATTATCCCAGGCTACGCTACAATGAGCAGTTCTTC	CASSQDYPRLRYNEQFF
TRBD2	TRBJ2-5	TRBV5-1	.	TGCGCCAGCAGCTTGTATCAAGGCGGGAGGGGTGGAGGAGAGACCCAGTACTTC	CASSLYQGGRGGGETQYF
.	TRBJ2-7	TRBV7-2	many	TGTGCCAGCAGCGCAGGGCACGCCAATGGGGAGCAGTACTTC	CASSAGHANGEQYF
.	TRBJ1-1	TRBV11-2	few	TGTGCCAGCAGCGCTCTCCAGGGTGAAGCTTTCTTT	CASSALQGEAFF
.	TRBJ2-7	TRBV19	.	TGTGCCAGTAGTACCGAGGGCCCGGGGGACGAGCAGTACTTC	CASSTEGPGDEQYF
.	TRBJ2-2	TRBV7-6	many	TGTGCCAGCAGCTCCCTTTCCGGGGAGCTGTTTTTT	CASSSLSGELFF
TRBD1	TRBJ2-2	TRBV6-8	few	TGTGCCAGCAGTAGGGACAGGAGGGACGGGGAGCTGTTTTTT	CASSRDRRDGELFF
TRBD2	TRBJ2-1	TRBV28	few	TGTGCCAGCAGTTTAGAGATAGCGGGAGGGTTATCCTACAATGAGCAGTTCTTC	CASSLEIAGGLSYNEQFF
.	TRBJ2-3	TRBV2	few	TGTGCCAGCAGTGAATTGTCAATGACAGATACGCAGTATTTT	CASSELSMTDTQYF
TRBD1	TRBJ2-5	TRBV4-1	.	TGCGCCAGCAGCCAAGTAACCCCTGGACAGGGGAAAGATCAAGAGACCCAGTACTTC	CASSQVTPGQGKDQETQYF
.	TRBJ1-5	TRBV7-2	.	TGTGCCAGCAGCGCGAGGGTGGGGCCCCAGCATTTT	CASSARVGPQHF
.	TRBJ1-2	TRBV25-1	few	TGTGCCAGCAGTCTCCAAGACGATCTTTTTGGCTACACCTTC	CASSLQDDLFGYTF
TRBD1	TRBJ1-1	TRBV6-2/TRBV6-3	.	TGTGCCAGCAGCTCCGGGACAGCACAGAACACTGAAGCTTTCTTT	CASSSGTAQNTEAFF
TRBD2	TRBJ2-1	TRBV20-1	few	TGCAGTGGGGCTTCTAGCGGGAGGGTAGACAATGAGCAGTTCTTC	CSGASSGRVDNEQFF
.	TRBJ2-7	TRBV7-9	.	TGTGCCAGCAGCGCTTCTGGGGAGCAGTACTTC	CASSASGEQYF
.	TRBJ2-6	TRBV4-3	few	TGCGCCAGCAGCCAAAAGACGGGGGCCGGGGCCAACGTCCTGACTTTC	CASSQKTGAGANVLTF
.	TRBJ2-3	TRBV15	few	TGTGCCACCAGCAGAGGTTTCGAGGATACGCAGTATTTT	CATSRGFEDTQYF
TRBD2	TRBJ2-1	TRBV7-9	many	TGTGCCAGCAGCTCAGGGACTAGCGGGAGTCGTAATGAGCAGTTCTTC	CASSSGTSGSRNEQFF
.	TRBJ1-3	TRBV3-1	.	TGTGCCAGCAGCCAAGAGGCCGCACAGGGCAACACCATATATTTT	CASSQEAAQGNTIYF
.	TRBJ1-1	TRBV7-9	few	TGTGCCAGCAGTCACACACACACTGAAGCTTTCTTT	CASSHTHTEAFF
.	TRBJ2-6	TRBV28	.	TGTGCCAGCACCCTTCTCAGTAACTCTGGGGCCAACGTCCTGACTTTC	CASTLLSNSGANVLTF
.	TRBJ1-3	TRBV12-3/TRBV12-4	.	TGTGCCAGCAGCAAAGTGGAGACTGGAAACACCATATATTTT	CASSKVETGNTIYF
TRBD2	TRBJ2-2	TRBV28	.	TGTGCCAGCAGTTTAGCGGGAGCTTGGGGCACCGGGGAGCTGTTTTTT	CASSLAGAWGTGELFF
TRBD1	TRBJ1-5	TRBV4-3	.	TGCGCCAGCAGCCAAGATCGGGACAGGGAGAATCAGCCCCAGCATTTT	CASSQDRDRENQPQHF
.	TRBJ1-4	TRBV7-9	.	TGTGCCAGCAGCTTAACCCTTAATGAAAAACTGTTTTTT	CASSLTLNEKLFF
.	TRBJ2-2	TRBV5-1	few	TGCGCCAGCAGCTTGCCCACAGCAAACACCGGGGAGCTGTTTTTT	CASSLPTANTGELFF
.	TRBJ1-1	TRBV6-6	few	TGTGCCAGCAGCCATCCCGTGAACACTGAAGCTTTCTTT	CASSHPVNTEAFF
TRBD2	TRBJ2-4	TRBV28	.	TGTGCCAGCAGTCCTTGGCCGGGACTAGCGGGTGGGGCCAAAAACATTCAGTACTTC	CASSPWPGLAGGAKNIQYF
.	TRBJ2-3	TRBV20-1	many	TGCAGTGCTAGGAGGGGGGCTGACACAGATACGCAGTATTTT	CSARRGADTDTQYF
.	TRBJ2-5	TRBV7-6	many	TGTGCCAGCAGACTAATCGGAGAGACCCAGTACTTC	CASRLIGETQYF
TRBD1	TRBJ1-2	TRBV5-6	few	TGTGCCAGCAGCCCGAACCGGGACAGGGTATTCTATGGCTACACCTTC	CASSPNRDRVFYGYTF
TRBD1	TRBJ1-3	TRBV11-3	few	TGTGCCAGCACCCTTCACGGGACAGCGGGAAACACCATATATTTT	CASTLHGTAGNTIYF
.	TRBJ1-1	TRBV7-6	medium-sized	TGTGCCAGCAGTTTAGGCGAGAACACTGAAGCTTTCTTT	CASSLGENTEAFF
TRBD2	TRBJ2-1	TRBV5-5	.	TGTGCCAGCACCCCCCTCCCCGGGACTAGAGGTCGCAATGAGCAGTTCTTC	CASTPLPGTRGRNEQFF
.	TRBJ2-3	TRBV20-1	once	TGCAGTGCCACTGGGGCTAGCACAGATACGCAGTATTTT	CSATGASTDTQYF
.	TRBJ1-4	TRBV7-2	many	TGTGCCAGCAGCCGAGGGAAAAAACTGTTTTTT	CASSRGKKLFF
.	TRBJ2-3	TRBV20-1	.	TGCAGTGCTACGGGAGGGGGCCGCACAGATACGCAGTATTTT	CSATGGGRTDTQYF
TRBD2	TRBJ2-1	TRBV10-3	.	TGTGCCATCAGCCCCCGGGGTAGCGGGAGCTACAATGAGCAGTTCTTC	CAISPRGSGSYNEQFF
TRBD2	TRBJ2-5	TRBV5-1	.	TGCGCCAGCAGCTTCACGGCGGGGGGAATGGAGACCCAGTACTTC	CASSFTAGGMETQYF
TRBD1	TRBJ2-1	TRBV4-1	.	TGCGCCAGCAGCCAAGAGGACAGGGGGTACAATGAGCAGTTCTTC	CASSQEDRGYNEQFF
TRBD1	TRBJ1-5	TRBV6-5	.	TGTGCCAGCAGTAGACAGGGGATTGGGAATCAGCCCCAGCATTTT	CASSRQGIGNQPQHF
.	TRBJ2-3	TRBV24-1	few	TGTGCCACCAGGGATCACGGCACAGATACGCAGTATTTT	CATRDHGTDTQYF
.	TRBJ1-5	TRBV19	.	TGTGCCAGTAGTTTGTACACCGCTACTTATCAGCCCCAGCATTTT	CASSLYTATYQPQHF
.	TRBJ2-7	TRBV25-1	.	TGTGCCAGCAGCCACTACGAGCAGTACTTC	CASSHYEQYF
.	TRBJ2-6	TRBV6-2/TRBV6-3	many	TGTGCCAGCACCTCACACTCTGGGGCCAACGTCCTGACTTTC	CASTSHSGANVLTF
.	TRBJ1-1	TRBV19	.	TGTGCCAGTAGTGTAAACAGGCACAGGAACACTGAAGCTTTCTTT	CASSVNRHRNTEAFF
.	TRBJ1-2	TRBV20-1	many	TGCAGTGCTAGAGATTCGGGGGGATTAGGTGGCTACACCTTC	CSARDSGGLGGYTF
.	TRBJ2-3	TRBV29-1	.	TGCAGCGTTCGGGACCCCCGGGGGACAGATACGCAGTATTTT	CSVRDPRGTDTQYF
.	TRBJ2-2	TRBV20-1	.	TGCAGTGCTAGAGATCGAAGACGAACGAACACCGGGGAGCTGTTTTTT	CSARDRRRTNTGELFF
TRBD2	TRBJ2-3	TRBV4-2	few	TGTGCCAGCAGCCAACTAGCGGGAGTCACAGATACGCAGTATTTT	CASSQLAGVTDTQYF
.	TRBJ1-3	TRBV7-2	few	TGTGCCAGCAGCTTATTGGGCGTGGGGACCGCAGCAATTTTAGGAAACACCATATATTTT	CASSLLGVGTAAILGNTIYF
TRBD2	TRBJ2-1	TRBV27	few	TGTGCCAGCAGTTTACGGGAGACTAGCGGGAGTCGGCAGTTCTTC	CASSLRETSGSRQFF
TRBD1	TRBJ2-6	TRBV12-3/TRBV12-4	few	TGTGCCAGCAGAACCGGGACAGGAAGCTCTGGGGCCAACGTCCTGACTTTC	CASRTGTGSSGANVLTF